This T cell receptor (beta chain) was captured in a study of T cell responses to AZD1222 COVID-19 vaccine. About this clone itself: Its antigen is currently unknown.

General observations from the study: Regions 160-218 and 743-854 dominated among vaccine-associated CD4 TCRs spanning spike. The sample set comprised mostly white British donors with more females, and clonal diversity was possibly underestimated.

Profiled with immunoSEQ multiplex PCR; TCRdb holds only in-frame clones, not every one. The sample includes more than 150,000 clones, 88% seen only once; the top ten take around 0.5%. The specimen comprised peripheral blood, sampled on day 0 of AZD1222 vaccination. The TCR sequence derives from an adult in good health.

This CDR3 reads CASTFFNTEAFF. CDR3 sequence (DNA): TGTGCCAGCACCTTCTTTAACACTGAAGCTTTCTTT. J is TRBJ1-1 and V is TRBV12-3 or TRBV12-4; D is ambiguous. The length of the CDR3 is 12 residues. Trimming cost V 7 bases and J 2 bases, with 8 bases left between them.